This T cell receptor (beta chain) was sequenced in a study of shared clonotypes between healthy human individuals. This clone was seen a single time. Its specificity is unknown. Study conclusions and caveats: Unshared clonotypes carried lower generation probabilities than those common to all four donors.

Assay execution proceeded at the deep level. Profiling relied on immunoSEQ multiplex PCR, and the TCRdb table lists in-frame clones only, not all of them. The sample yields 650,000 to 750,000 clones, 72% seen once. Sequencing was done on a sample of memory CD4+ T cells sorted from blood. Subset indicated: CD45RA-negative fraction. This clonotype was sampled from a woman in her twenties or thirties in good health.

CDR3 amino acids: CASSSGWVQETQYF. In DNA, the CDR3 is TGTGCCAGCAGCTCTGGCTGGGTTCAAGAGACCCAGTACTTC. J is TRBJ2-5 and V is TRBV11-2; D remains ambiguous. Germline CDR1 SGHAT, CDR2 FQNNGV. Trimming removed 4 bases from V and 2 bases from J, with 11 bases in between. The CDR3 is 14 amino acids.